A selection of T cell receptor beta chains follows, all from one sample in a study of blood T cell repertoires in COVID-19. The table came from immunoSEQ multiplex PCR; TCRdb's copy has only in-frame clones and leaves some out. The sample yields about 200,000 clones, about 80% seen once. What was sequenced was peripheral blood. These receptors all stem from a man aged 60 to 69 with acute or convalescent COVID-19. Each CDR3 is given with its conserved first and last residue. Fields, in order: D gene, clone size, J gene, V gene, CDR3 DNA, CDR3 protein. A D gene is named only where the DNA matches it firmly. Part of the rows lack a size; the others show once, few, many or a class for expanded clones.

D gene: NA; clone size: NA; J gene: TRBJ1-2; V gene: TRBV4-1; CDR3 DNA: TGCGCCAGCAGCCAGGCACCGCTGAACTATGGCTACACCTTC; CDR3 protein: CASSQAPLNYGYTF
D gene: NA; clone size: NA; J gene: TRBJ1-2; V gene: TRBV12-3/TRBV12-4; CDR3 DNA: TGTGCCAGCAGCCCTACAGACCACTATGGCTACACCTTC; CDR3 protein: CASSPTDHYGYTF
D gene: NA; clone size: NA; J gene: TRBJ1-1; V gene: TRBV7-9; CDR3 DNA: TGTGCCAGCAGTCGCGGAGGTGGCGCTGAAGCTTTCTTT; CDR3 protein: CASSRGGGAEAFF
D gene: NA; clone size: NA; J gene: TRBJ1-5; V gene: TRBV4-1; CDR3 DNA: TGCGCCAGCAGCCCCATTTGGGGGGGCCATCAGCCCCAGCATTTT; CDR3 protein: CASSPIWGGHQPQHF
D gene: NA; clone size: NA; J gene: TRBJ1-2; V gene: TRBV15; CDR3 DNA: TGTGCCACCAGCAGAGTTTACAGCTATGGCTACACCTTC; CDR3 protein: CATSRVYSYGYTF
D gene: NA; clone size: NA; J gene: TRBJ1-5; V gene: TRBV4-1; CDR3 DNA: TGCGCCAGCAGCCAGGGGGCGAGGAATCAGCCCCAGCATTTT; CDR3 protein: CASSQGARNQPQHF
D gene: NA; clone size: once; J gene: TRBJ1-1; V gene: TRBV12-3/TRBV12-4; CDR3 DNA: TGTGCCAGCAGTCCTGGGACACACACTGAAGCTTTCTTT; CDR3 protein: CASSPGTHTEAFF
D gene: TRBD2; clone size: NA; J gene: TRBJ2-1; V gene: TRBV4-1; CDR3 DNA: TGCGCCAGCAGCCAAAACGAGCGGGGGGGCCATGAGCAGTTCTTC; CDR3 protein: CASSQNERGGHEQFF
D gene: NA; clone size: NA; J gene: TRBJ2-7; V gene: TRBV20-1; CDR3 DNA: TGCAGTGCTAGAGAGAGGGTAGAGCAGTACTTC; CDR3 protein: CSARERVEQYF
D gene: TRBD2; clone size: NA; J gene: TRBJ2-1; V gene: TRBV3-1/TRBV3-2; CDR3 DNA: TGTGCCAGCACATCGACAGCGGGGGGCTACAATGAGCAGTTCTTC; CDR3 protein: CASTSTAGGYNEQFF
D gene: NA; clone size: once; J gene: TRBJ2-2; V gene: TRBV19; CDR3 DNA: TGTGCCAGTAGTATATTTGGAGGGGACACCGGGGAGCTGTTTTTT; CDR3 protein: CASSIFGGDTGELFF
D gene: TRBD1; clone size: NA; J gene: TRBJ2-1; V gene: TRBV9; CDR3 DNA: TGTGCCAGCAGCAGGAGGACAGGGGGAGCATACAATGAGCAGTTCTTC; CDR3 protein: CASSRRTGGAYNEQFF
D gene: NA; clone size: NA; J gene: TRBJ2-2; V gene: TRBV24-1; CDR3 DNA: TGTGCCACCAGTGATCTCCGTAGGGGAAACACCGGGGAGCTGTTTTTT; CDR3 protein: CATSDLRRGNTGELFF
D gene: TRBD1; clone size: once; J gene: TRBJ1-1; V gene: TRBV5-1; CDR3 DNA: TGCGCCAGCAGCTTGACCGGGACAGGAGCCCTGAACACTGAAGCTTTCTTT; CDR3 protein: CASSLTGTGALNTEAFF
D gene: NA; clone size: NA; J gene: TRBJ1-1; V gene: TRBV7-2; CDR3 DNA: TGTGCCAGCAGAAGAGAAGCGTGGGACACTGAAGCTTTCTTT; CDR3 protein: CASRREAWDTEAFF
D gene: NA; clone size: NA; J gene: TRBJ2-6; V gene: TRBV30; CDR3 DNA: TGTGCCTGGGGCCAGGACTCTGGGGCCAACGTCCTGACTTTC; CDR3 protein: CAWGQDSGANVLTF
D gene: NA; clone size: NA; J gene: TRBJ2-5; V gene: TRBV10-3; CDR3 DNA: TGTGCCATCAGTGTCAGCCAAGAGACCCAGTACTTC; CDR3 protein: CAISVSQETQYF
D gene: NA; clone size: few; J gene: TRBJ1-1; V gene: TRBV5-1; CDR3 DNA: TGCGCCAGCAGATCCGGACAAGGGGGAAACACTGAAGCTTTCTTT; CDR3 protein: CASRSGQGGNTEAFF
D gene: NA; clone size: NA; J gene: TRBJ2-2; V gene: TRBV4-2; CDR3 DNA: TGTGCCAGCAGCGGGGTGGGGGCAGGCGGGGAGCTGTTTTTT; CDR3 protein: CASSGVGAGGELFF
D gene: TRBD1; clone size: NA; J gene: TRBJ1-2; V gene: TRBV4-1; CDR3 DNA: TGCGCCAGCAGCCAAAATTCCGGGACAGCTAACTATGGCTACACCTTC; CDR3 protein: CASSQNSGTANYGYTF
D gene: NA; clone size: NA; J gene: TRBJ1-1; V gene: TRBV3-1/TRBV3-2; CDR3 DNA: TGTGCCAGCAGCCAAGGTTCAGGATCTGAAGCTTTCTTT; CDR3 protein: CASSQGSGSEAFF
D gene: NA; clone size: NA; J gene: TRBJ2-5; V gene: TRBV20-1; CDR3 DNA: TGCAGTGCTAGCAGCCAAGAGACCCAGTACTTC; CDR3 protein: CSASSQETQYF
D gene: NA; clone size: NA; J gene: TRBJ2-3; V gene: TRBV9; CDR3 DNA: TGTGCCAGCAGCGGAGGGTCTTCGCCCCTCACAGATACGCAGTATTTT; CDR3 protein: CASSGGSSPLTDTQYF
D gene: NA; clone size: NA; J gene: TRBJ2-6; V gene: TRBV29-1; CDR3 DNA: TGCAGCGTCGCAGGCCTCTCTGGGGCCAACGTCCTGACTTTC; CDR3 protein: CSVAGLSGANVLTF
D gene: TRBD1; clone size: few; J gene: TRBJ1-1; V gene: TRBV6-2/TRBV6-3; CDR3 DNA: TGTGCCAGCAGTGCCCCGGGACAGATGAACACTGAAGCTTTCTTT; CDR3 protein: CASSAPGQMNTEAFF
D gene: TRBD2; clone size: few; J gene: TRBJ2-1; V gene: TRBV4-1; CDR3 DNA: TGCGCCAGCAGCCCTCGACTAGCGGGGGCCTACAATGAGCAGTTCTTC; CDR3 protein: CASSPRLAGAYNEQFF
D gene: NA; clone size: NA; J gene: TRBJ1-1; V gene: TRBV15; CDR3 DNA: TGTGCCACCAGCAGAGACCCGGTTAACACTGAAGCTTTCTTT; CDR3 protein: CATSRDPVNTEAFF
D gene: TRBD1; clone size: few; J gene: TRBJ1-6; V gene: TRBV7-9; CDR3 DNA: TGTGCCAGCAGCCGAACAGGGGGAAGGACCGATTCACCCCTCCACTTT; CDR3 protein: CASSRTGGRTDSPLHF
D gene: TRBD2; clone size: NA; J gene: TRBJ2-3; V gene: TRBV29-1; CDR3 DNA: TGCAGCGTCCCTAGCGGGTTCACAGATACGCAGTATTTT; CDR3 protein: CSVPSGFTDTQYF
D gene: TRBD1; clone size: NA; J gene: TRBJ1-1; V gene: TRBV19; CDR3 DNA: TGTGCCAGTAGTATAGGGACAGGGTATGTGAACACTGAAGCTTTCTTT; CDR3 protein: CASSIGTGYVNTEAFF
D gene: TRBD2; clone size: NA; J gene: TRBJ2-1; V gene: TRBV29-1; CDR3 DNA: TGCAGCGTTGAACCAGAGCGGGAGGGCCTCAATGAGCAGTTCTTC; CDR3 protein: CSVEPEREGLNEQFF
D gene: NA; clone size: NA; J gene: TRBJ2-7; V gene: TRBV11-2; CDR3 DNA: TGTGCCAGCAGCTTTAGTGGGCGCACGAGCTCCTACGAGCAGTACTTC; CDR3 protein: CASSFSGRTSSYEQYF
D gene: NA; clone size: once; J gene: TRBJ1-1; V gene: TRBV2; CDR3 DNA: TGTGCCTATCCCGCCTGGACACCGAACACTGAAGCTTTCTTT; CDR3 protein: CAYPAWTPNTEAFF
D gene: TRBD2; clone size: NA; J gene: TRBJ2-2; V gene: TRBV7-2; CDR3 DNA: TGTGCCAGCAGCTTATGGGATAGCGGGGGGGCCGGCACCGGGGAGCTGTTTTTT; CDR3 protein: CASSLWDSGGAGTGELFF